The 6 T cell receptor beta chains presented below share a single source sample, sequenced in a study of blood T cell repertoires in COVID-19. Using immunoSEQ multiplex PCR, the repertoire was profiled, and TCRdb retains in-frame clones only, with some absent. Among approximately 150,000 clones listed, 75% to 90% were seen once. The sequenced sample consisted of peripheral blood. The source of these receptors is a man in his fifties who had recovered from COVID-19.

The rearrangement joins TRBV27 to TRBJ2-3; 9 bases line up with TRBD1. There are 15 residues in the CDR3. The germline V gene has CDR1 MNHEY and CDR2 SMNVEV (reference sequence). V lost 9 bases to trimming and J lost 3 bases; unmatched junction nucleotides: 10. The CDR3 sequence: CASYTGTGSTDTQYF. DNA of the CDR3: TGTGCCAGTTATACCGGGACAGGGTCGACAGATACGCAGTATTTT.

The rearrangement joins TRBV5-1 to TRBJ2-2; no reliable D call. V shed 2 bases and J shed 1 base, with 9 bases lying between them. The CDR3 contains 15 residues. Germline CDR1 and CDR2: SGHRS and YFSETQ. For the CDR3, the DNA is TGCGCCAGCAGCTTTCGGAGTGGGAACACCGGGGAGCTGTTTTTT. This encodes CASSFRSGNTGELFF.

The gene calls are TRBV4-1 and TRBJ1-3, with D possibly being TRBD1 (6 bases). Trimming shortened V by 4 bases and J by 9 bases, and 25 bases separated the two germline ends. This CDR3 comprises 17 residues. From germline, CDR1 is MGHRA and CDR2 YSYEKL. In DNA, the CDR3 is TGCGCCAGCAGCCCTAAGGGGGACACCAACTCTCGAACCACCATATATTTT. It yields the protein CASSPKGDTNSRTTIYF.

The chain links TRBV5-1 to TRBJ2-7; possibly TRBD2 for D (6 bases). CDR1 and CDR2 from the germline V gene are SGHRS and YFSETQ. Trimming took 2 bases from V and 7 from J, leaving 19 bases between them. The CDR3 spans 15 residues. This chain's CDR3 is CASSFTPGLAREQYF. As DNA, the CDR3 is TGCGCCAGCAGCTTCACCCCGGGACTGGCACGGGAGCAGTACTTC.

Regarding this clone: With a much larger clone just one base away, this may be a read error. The sample contains more than one DNA sequence encoding this CDR3. The chain carries TRBV7-2 and TRBJ1-5; D is perhaps TRBD1 (5 bases). This CDR3 contains 12 residues. The germline V gene encodes CDR1 SGHTA and CDR2 FQGNSA. The CDR3 reads CASSGDSGAQHF. DNA for the CDR3: TGTGCCAGCAGTGGCGACAGCGGGGCCCAACATTTT.

V and J are TRBV10-1 and TRBJ1-3; maybe TRBD1 (6 bases). The germline gives CDR1 WNHNN, CDR2 SYGVQD (reference sequence). The CDR3 loop spans 13 amino acids. V was trimmed by 6 bases and J by 4 bases, leaving 10 bases between them. The CDR3 DNA follows: TGCGCCAGCAGCTCAGGGGTGGGAAACACCATATATTTT. Amino acid sequence: CASSSGVGNTIYF.